The TCR beta chain under discussion was sequenced for a study of control samples from healthy donors and cancer patients. Only in-frame clones appear in the TCRdb table, and some are missing; sequencing was by immunoSEQ multiplex PCR. The data hold 25,000 to 35,000 clones, with approximately 87% observed a single time. This CDR3 contains 17 residues. V lost 4 bases to trimming and J lost 0 bases; unmatched junction nucleotides: 9. CDR1 is SGHNT, CDR2 YYREEE, per germline (reference sequence). The chain recombines TRBV5-4 with TRBJ1-1; TRBD1 aligns across 10 bases. The sample was PBMCs. This TCR was sampled from a woman in her forties with lung cancer. The CDR3 sequence: CASSQGQGWGMNTEAFF. Here the CDR3 DNA reads TGTGCCAGCAGCCAGGGACAGGGGTGGGGGATGAACACTGAAGCTTTCTTT.